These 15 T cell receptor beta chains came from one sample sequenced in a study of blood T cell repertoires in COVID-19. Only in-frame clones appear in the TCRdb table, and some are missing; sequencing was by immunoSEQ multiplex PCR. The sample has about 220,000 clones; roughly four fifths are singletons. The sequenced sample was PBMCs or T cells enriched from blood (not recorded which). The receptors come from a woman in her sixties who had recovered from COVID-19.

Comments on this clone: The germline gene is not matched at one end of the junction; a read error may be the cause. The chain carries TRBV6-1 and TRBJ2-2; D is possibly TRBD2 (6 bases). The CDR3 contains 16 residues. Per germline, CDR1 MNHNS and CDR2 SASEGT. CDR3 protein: CASSERLLANAGELFF. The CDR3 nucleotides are TGTGCCAGCAGTGAACGATTGCTAGCGAACGCCGGGGAGCTGTTTTTT.

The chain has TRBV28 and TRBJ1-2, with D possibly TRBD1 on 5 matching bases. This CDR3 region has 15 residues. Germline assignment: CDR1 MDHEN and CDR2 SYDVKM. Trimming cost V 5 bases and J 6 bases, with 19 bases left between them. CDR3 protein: CASSTTGRGGDGYTF. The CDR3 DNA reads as TGTGCCAGCAGTACAACGGGTCGTGGAGGGGATGGCTACACCTTC.

The CDR3 region is CATLQRIAGVGTGELFF. CDR3 in DNA: TGTGCCACCCTACAACGCATAGCGGGAGTAGGAACCGGGGAGCTGTTTTTT. The chain has TRBV19 and TRBJ2-2, with 9 bases lining up with TRBD2. V lost 10 bases to trimming and J lost 5 bases; unmatched junction nucleotides: 17. The CDR3 spans 17 residues. The germline V gene encodes CDR1 LNHDA and CDR2 SQIVND (reference sequence).

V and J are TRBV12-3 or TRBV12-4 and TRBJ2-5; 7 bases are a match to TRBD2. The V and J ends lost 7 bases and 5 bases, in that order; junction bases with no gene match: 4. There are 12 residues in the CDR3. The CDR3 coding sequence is TGTGCCAGCACTCTGGGGGGGGAGACCCAGTACTTC. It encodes CASTLGGETQYF.

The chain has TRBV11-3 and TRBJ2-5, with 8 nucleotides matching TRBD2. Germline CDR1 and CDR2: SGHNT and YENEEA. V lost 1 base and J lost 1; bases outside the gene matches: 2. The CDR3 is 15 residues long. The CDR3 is CASSLGLAGQETQYF. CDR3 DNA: TGTGCCAGCAGCTTAGGCCTAGCGGGCCAAGAGACCCAGTACTTC.

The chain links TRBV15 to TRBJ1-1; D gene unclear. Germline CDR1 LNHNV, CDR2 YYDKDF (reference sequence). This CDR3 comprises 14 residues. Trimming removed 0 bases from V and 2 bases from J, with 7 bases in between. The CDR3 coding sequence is TGTGCCACCAGCAGAGACGTGGCCAACACTGAAGCTTTCTTT. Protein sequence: CATSRDVANTEAFF.

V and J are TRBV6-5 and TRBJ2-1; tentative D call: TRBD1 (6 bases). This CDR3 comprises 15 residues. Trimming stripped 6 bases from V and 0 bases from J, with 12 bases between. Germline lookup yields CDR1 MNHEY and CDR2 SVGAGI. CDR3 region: CASRPNRVSYNEQFF. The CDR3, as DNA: TGTGCCAGCAGACCCAACAGGGTCTCCTACAATGAGCAGTTCTTC.

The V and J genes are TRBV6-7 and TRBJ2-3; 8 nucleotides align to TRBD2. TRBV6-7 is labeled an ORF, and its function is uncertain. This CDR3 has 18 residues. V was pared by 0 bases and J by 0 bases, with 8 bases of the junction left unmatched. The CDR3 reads CASSYSTLAVPSTDTQYF. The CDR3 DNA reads TGTGCCAGCAGTTACTCGACACTAGCGGTTCCGAGCACAGATACGCAGTATTTT.

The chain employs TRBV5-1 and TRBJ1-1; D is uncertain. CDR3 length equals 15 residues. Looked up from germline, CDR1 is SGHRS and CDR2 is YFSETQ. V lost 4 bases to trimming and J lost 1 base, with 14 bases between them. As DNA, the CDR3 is TGCGCCAGCAGCCAAACTTACTTAGAGAACACTGAAGCTTTCTTT. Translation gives CASSQTYLENTEAFF.

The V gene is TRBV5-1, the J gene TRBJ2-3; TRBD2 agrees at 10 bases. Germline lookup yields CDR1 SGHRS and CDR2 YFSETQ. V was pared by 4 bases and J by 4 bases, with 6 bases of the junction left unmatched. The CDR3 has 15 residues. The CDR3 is CASSLSSGSADTQYF. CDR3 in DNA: TGCGCCAGCAGCCTCTCTAGCGGGAGTGCAGATACGCAGTATTTT.

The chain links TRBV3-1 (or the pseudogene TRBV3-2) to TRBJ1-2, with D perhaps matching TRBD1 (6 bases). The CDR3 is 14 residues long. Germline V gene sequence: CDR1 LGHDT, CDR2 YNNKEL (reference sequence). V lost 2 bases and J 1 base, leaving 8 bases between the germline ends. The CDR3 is CASSQSDSNYGYTF. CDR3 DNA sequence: TGTGCCAGCAGCCAATCGGACAGTAACTATGGCTACACCTTC.

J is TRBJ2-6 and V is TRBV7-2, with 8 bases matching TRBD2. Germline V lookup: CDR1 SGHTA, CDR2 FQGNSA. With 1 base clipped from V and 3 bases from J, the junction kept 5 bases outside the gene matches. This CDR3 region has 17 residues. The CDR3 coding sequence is TGTGCCAGCAGCTTAGGCGGGGGGCCCTTTGGGGCCAACGTCCTGACTTTC. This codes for CASSLGGGPFGANVLTF.

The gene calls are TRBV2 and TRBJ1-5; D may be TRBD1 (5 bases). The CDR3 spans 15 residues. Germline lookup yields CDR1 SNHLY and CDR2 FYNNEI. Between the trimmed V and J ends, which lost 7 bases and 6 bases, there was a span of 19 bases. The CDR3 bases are TGTGCCAGCACCGAAGGGTGGGTTAGGGGTCAGCCCCAGCATTTT. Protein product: CASTEGWVRGQPQHF.

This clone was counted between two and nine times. The CDR3 bases are TGTGCCAGCAGCCAAATCACAGGGCGCTCACCCCTCCACTTT. Translating it yields CASSQITGRSPLHF. The genes are TRBV3-1 (or the pseudogene TRBV3-2) and TRBJ1-6, with TRBD1 as a possible D gene (6 bases). V gave up 2 bases and J gave up 10 bases, with 12 bases separating them. The CDR3 loop spans 14 amino acids. From germline, CDR1 is LGHDT and CDR2 YNNKEL (reference sequence).

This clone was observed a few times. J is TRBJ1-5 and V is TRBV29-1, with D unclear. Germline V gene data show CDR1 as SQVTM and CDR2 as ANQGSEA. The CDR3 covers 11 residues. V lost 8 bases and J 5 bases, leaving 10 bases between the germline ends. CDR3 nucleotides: TGCAGCTTCGGGGAGGATCAGCCCCAGCATTTT. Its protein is CSFGEDQPQHF. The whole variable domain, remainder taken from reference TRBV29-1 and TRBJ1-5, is SAVISQKPSRDICQRGTSLTIQCQVDSQVTMMFWYRQQPGQSLTLIATANQGSEATYESGFVIDKFPISRPNLTFSTLTVSNMSPEDSSIYLCSFGEDQPQHFGDGTRLSIL.